This T cell receptor (beta chain) was profiled in a study of blood T cell repertoires in COVID-19. Across the study: Samples taken during acute and convalescent COVID-19 were collected in the United States, Italy and Spain. The cDNA or gDNA used as material had been derived from T cells, B-cell-depleted T cells, or PBMCs.

Original processing methods: Reference gene primer amplification yielded estimated nucleated cell counts. Profiling relied on immunoSEQ multiplex PCR, and the TCRdb table lists in-frame clones only, not all of them. The D gene and trimming were derived from the DNA, and the V and J assignments and clone size from that table. The sample has 180,000 or so clones, approximately 86% seen once. The CDR3 loop spans 12 amino acids. Trimming removed 1 base from V and 10 bases from J, with 10 bases in between. Input material: peripheral blood. The chain recombines TRBV12-3 or TRBV12-4 with TRBJ1-2; D is uncertain. The sequence derives from a man aged 18 to 35 with acute or convalescent COVID-19. As DNA, the CDR3 is TGTGCCAGCAGTTTAGGAGGGAATGTCTACACCTTC. Its protein is CASSLGGNVYTF.